The rows below give T cell receptor beta chains drawn from one sample of a study of T cell changes during pregnancy in multiple sclerosis. Sequenced by immunoSEQ multiplex PCR; TCRdb stores in-frame clones only, minus some. Of roughly 100,000 clones in the sample, roughly nine tenths are singletons; the top ten hold about 0.88%. The specimen comprised peripheral blood, sampled after pregnancy. These receptors came from a female donor with multiple sclerosis, enrolled in a pregnancy study. Both conserved end residues are part of each CDR3. A D gene is named only where the DNA matches it firmly.

j_call v_call d_call cdr3_aa
TRBJ2-7 TRBV2 NA CASSAGLAYEQYF
TRBJ1-1 TRBV7-6 NA CASSLRGNTEAFF
TRBJ1-5 TRBV2 TRBD1 CASGGQGNQPQHF
TRBJ2-1 TRBV5-4 TRBD2 CASSQGGAGGFWNNEQFF
TRBJ2-7 TRBV27 TRBD2 CASSLSGGTYEQYF
TRBJ1-1 TRBV5-1 TRBD1 CASSQNRGNTEAFF
TRBJ2-1 TRBV4-2 TRBD2 CASSPALAGAYNEQFF
TRBJ2-7 TRBV28 NA CASSPSLGSGDEQYF
TRBJ2-5 TRBV19 TRBD1 CASTTGQLNQETQYF
TRBJ2-2 TRBV7-3 NA CASSLMGPGSPGELFF
TRBJ2-7 TRBV6-1 NA CASSEHDRFGEQYF
TRBJ2-5 TRBV2 TRBD2 CASSLTPASGTIQETQYF
TRBJ1-1 TRBV2 NA CASSRTTANTEAFF
TRBJ2-7 TRBV4-1 NA CASSQGGYGSYEQYF
TRBJ2-7 TRBV9 NA CASSVAAQGGSHEQYF
TRBJ2-7 TRBV27 TRBD1 CASSFTGAYEQYF
TRBJ1-2 TRBV19 NA CASSNSQGERIYGYTF
TRBJ2-1 TRBV11-3 TRBD1 CASSLGGGGKFF
TRBJ2-1 TRBV7-6 TRBD2 CASSFLAGDFYNEQFF
TRBJ1-2 TRBV9 TRBD1 CASSVRTGEGYTF
TRBJ2-7 TRBV6-1 NA CASRGGSYEQYF
TRBJ2-2 TRBV9 NA CASSPRGSQNTGELFF
TRBJ2-7 TRBV15 TRBD1 CATSRGDRAYEQYF
TRBJ2-5 TRBV5-1 TRBD2 CASSWGRAGGRKTQYF
TRBJ1-5 TRBV27 NA CASSLGALNQPQHF
TRBJ2-2 TRBV29-1 TRBD2 CSVGRGLAGTGELFF
TRBJ1-5 TRBV9 NA CASSGHGNSNQPQHF
TRBJ2-2 TRBV27 TRBD2 CASSLYRGLAGAGTGELFF
TRBJ1-2 TRBV7-2 NA CASSMAQRLTNYGYTF
TRBJ2-1 TRBV6-1 TRBD1 CASRRQGSYNEQFF
TRBJ1-4 TRBV5-4 TRBD1 CASSSVATGEKLFF
TRBJ1-1 TRBV11-2 NA CASSLIAGVGSEAFF
TRBJ2-1 TRBV7-9 TRBD2 CASSLGLAGGNRDEQFF
TRBJ1-4 TRBV13 TRBD1 CASTLDRGSEKLFF
TRBJ2-3 TRBV9 TRBD2 CASSVGSGLLTDTQYF
TRBJ2-5 TRBV28 NA CASSLRPGNLYF
TRBJ1-1 TRBV7-9 NA CASSLGTTADTEAFF
TRBJ2-3 TRBV9 NA CASSVVEHTDTQYF
TRBJ2-2 TRBV18 TRBD1 CASSPTGTGELFF
TRBJ1-2 TRBV19 NA CASSILLQGIVGYTF
TRBJ2-2 TRBV5-8 TRBD1 CASSPWTGGNTGELFF
TRBJ2-7 TRBV7-2 NA CASSLSSGSLSYEQYF
TRBJ2-5 TRBV5-1 NA CASSPRRAQETQYF
TRBJ1-4 TRBV5-1 NA CASSWSGATNEKLFF
TRBJ2-1 TRBV27 TRBD2 CASSLRRGGNEQFF
TRBJ2-3 TRBV6-6 NA CASSPLGATDTQYF
TRBJ1-4 TRBV27 NA CASSLQADSNEKLFF
TRBJ2-6 TRBV5-1 NA CASSFSGFVPNVLTF